Below, 2 T cell receptor beta chains from the same sample are listed, as sequenced in a study of CD8+CD57+ T cells in acquired aplastic anemia. Flow cytometry had shown expanded CD8+CD57+ cells in the patients chosen for sequencing. Genomic DNA, the template, was used for profiling of the TCR beta VDJ and CDR3. Via MiXCR, TCRdb re-called the reads, giving one row per CDR3 protein. The table lists 400,000 to 600,000 distinct CDR3 sequences, approximately 33% of them singletons. Sequencing was carried out using sorted CD4+, CD8+, or CD8+CD57+ T cells (not recorded which) from PBMCs. The receptors were gathered from a human donor with aplastic anemia.

On this clonotype: A read error may explain this, as a much larger clone is one base away. This sequence joins TRBV2 and TRBJ2-4, with D uncertain. The CDR3 is 12 amino acids. Germline-derived CDR1 and CDR2 are SNHLY and FYNNEI. CDR3 coding DNA: TGTGCCGGCAGTGACGGCCGAAACATTCAGTACTTC. It yields the protein CAGSDGRNIQYF.

This clonotype was counted many times. This rearrangement joins TRBV10-3 to TRBJ1-5; D unclear. The CDR3 is 15 amino acids. Germline V gene data show CDR1 as ENHRY and CDR2 as SYGVKD. The ends were cut back, 0 bases at V and 2 bases at J, with 8 bases in the middle. This CDR3 is CAISESRERNQPQHF. The CDR3 bases are TGTGCCATCAGTGAGTCCCGGGAACGCAATCAGCCCCAGCATTTT.